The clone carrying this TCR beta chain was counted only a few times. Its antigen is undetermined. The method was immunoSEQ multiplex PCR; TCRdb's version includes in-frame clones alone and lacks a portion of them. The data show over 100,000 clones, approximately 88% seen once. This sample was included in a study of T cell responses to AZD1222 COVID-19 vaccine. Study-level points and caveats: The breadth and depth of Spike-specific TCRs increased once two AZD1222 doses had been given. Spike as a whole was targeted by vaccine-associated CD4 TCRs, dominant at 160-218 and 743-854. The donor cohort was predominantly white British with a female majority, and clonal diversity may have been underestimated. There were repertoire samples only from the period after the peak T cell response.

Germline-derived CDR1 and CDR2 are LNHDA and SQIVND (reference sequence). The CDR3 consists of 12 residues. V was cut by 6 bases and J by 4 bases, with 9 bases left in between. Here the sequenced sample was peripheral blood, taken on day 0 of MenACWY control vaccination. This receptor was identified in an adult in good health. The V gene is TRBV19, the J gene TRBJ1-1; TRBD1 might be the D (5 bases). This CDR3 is CASSAGGTEAFF. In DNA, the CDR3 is TGTGCCAGTAGCGCTGGGGGCACTGAAGCTTTCTTT.